The 18 T cell receptor beta chains presented below share a single source sample, sequenced in a study of identical twins. In TCRdb, the 5' RACE reads were re-called with MiXCR into one record per CDR3 protein. The table has hundreds of thousands of distinct CDR3 sequences, 20% to 25% seen once; the top ten hold 0.48%. This same sample was also taken into another study, of yellow fever vaccine responses in identical twins.

Source material: CD4+ T cells sorted from blood. The receptors come from a woman younger than 35 in good health.

The rearrangement links TRBV2 to TRBJ1-1; D remains ambiguous. Germline V CDR1 and CDR2: SNHLY, FYNNEI. CDR3 size: 14 residues. V dropped 5 bases and J dropped 1 base, with 11 bases sitting between them. DNA for the CDR3: TGTGCCAGCAGTCCAGCCAAGAAGAACACTGAAGCTTTCTTT. Amino acids: CASSPAKKNTEAFF.

This rearrangement joins TRBV12-3 or TRBV12-4 to TRBJ2-3; perhaps TRBD1 as D (5 bases). The length of the CDR3 is 14 residues. Trimming cost V 7 bases and J 1 base, with 12 bases left between them. The chain's CDR3 is CASTSQGGTDTQYF. CDR3 nucleotides: TGTGCCAGCACCTCTCAGGGTGGCACAGATACGCAGTATTTT.

The rearrangement uses TRBV24-1 and TRBJ2-6; the D gene is possibly TRBD1 (5 bases). The CDR3 consists of 16 residues. V lost 9 bases to trimming and J lost 1 base, with 15 bases between them. Germline V gene sequence: CDR1 KGHDR, CDR2 SFDVKD. The CDR3, as DNA: TGTGCCACCGAGGAAGGGGTCTTGTCTGGGGCCAACGTCCTGACTTTC. Protein: CATEEGVLSGANVLTF.

The J gene is TRBJ1-2, the V gene TRBV18; D remains unclear. CDR1 and CDR2 (germline): KGHSH, LQKENI. This CDR3 is 14 amino acids long. With 3 bases removed from V and 4 bases from J, the gap between germline ends came to 12 bases. Written as DNA, the CDR3 is TGTGCCAGCTCACCCCTCGAGGTTGGCTATGGCTACACCTTC. The encoded protein is CASSPLEVGYGYTF.

This clonotype was found many times. The CDR3 sequence is CATSDFTVQLSSYNEQFF. The DNA of the CDR3 is TGTGCCACCAGTGATTTCACGGTCCAGCTCTCCTCCTACAATGAGCAGTTCTTC. V and J are TRBV24-1 and TRBJ2-1; D gene unclear. Trimming cost V 1 base and J 0 bases, with 15 bases left between them. This CDR3 region has 18 residues. Germline CDR1 and CDR2: KGHDR and SFDVKD.

The CDR3 region has the DNA TGCGCCAGCAGCACGCGGAGGGGTACAGATACGCAGTATTTT. As protein: CASSTRRGTDTQYF. The J gene is TRBJ2-3, the V gene TRBV10-1, with D perhaps TRBD2 (6 bases). V dropped 6 bases and J dropped 3 bases, with 13 bases sitting between them. Germline-derived CDR1 and CDR2 are WNHNN and SYGVQD (reference sequence). This CDR3 contains 14 residues.

The V gene is TRBV10-2, the J gene TRBJ2-1; 10 nucleotides match TRBD1. The CDR3 has 13 residues. With 5 bases clipped from V and 7 bases from J, the junction kept 2 bases outside the gene matches. In germline, CDR1 is WSHSY, CDR2 SAAADI. The CDR3 sequence is CASSWTGGNEQFF. The CDR3 DNA follows: TGCGCCAGCAGTTGGACAGGGGGAAATGAGCAGTTCTTC.

There are a few counts of this clonotype. The chain joins TRBV11-2 to TRBJ2-7; possibly TRBD2 for D (5 bases). With 7 bases removed from V and 1 base from J, the gap between germline ends came to 14 bases. This CDR3 has 14 amino acids. Germline V gene data show CDR1 as SGHAT and CDR2 as FQNNGV. This chain's CDR3 is CASTPLRDSYEQYF. CDR3 DNA: TGTGCCAGCACCCCCCTACGGGATTCCTACGAGCAGTACTTC.

This clonotype was counted a few times. The chain is built from TRBV12-3 or TRBV12-4 and TRBJ1-1, with D tentatively TRBD1 (5 bases). This CDR3 comprises 12 residues. V was trimmed by 4 bases and J by 11 bases, leaving 14 bases between them. The CDR3 DNA follows: TGTGCCAGCAGTTCGTATTCTCGGGGCGCTTTCTTT. This sequence encodes CASSSYSRGAFF.

V usage is TRBV24-1 and J usage is TRBJ2-2; D is undetermined. Trimming stripped 4 bases from V and 1 base from J, with 6 bases between. From germline, CDR1 is KGHDR and CDR2 SFDVKD. This CDR3 contains 14 residues. CDR3 region: CATSESGNTGELFF. In nucleotides, the CDR3 is TGTGCCACCAGTGAATCAGGGAACACCGGGGAGCTGTTTTTT.

The chain employs TRBV21-1 and TRBJ2-1; whether TRBD2, the table's D call, matches the DNA was not checked. TRBV21-1 counts as a pseudogene. The CDR3 has 13 residues. The CDR3 region has the DNA TGTGCCAGCCCGGGACTAGTTTACAATGAGCAGTTCTTC. This codes for CASPGLVYNEQFF.

This clonotype has just a few counts. This chain links TRBV12-3 or TRBV12-4 with TRBJ1-1; weak D call: TRBD1 (6 bases). Trimming pared 7 bases from V and 7 bases from J, leaving 19 bases between. CDR3 length: 14 amino acids. The CDR3 coding sequence is TGTGCCAGCACCTTTAGGGTGGGGGCGGATGAAGCTTTCTTT. It specifies CASTFRVGADEAFF.

The chain carries TRBV6-1 and TRBJ2-5; 10 nucleotides align to TRBD1. Per the germline V gene, CDR1 is MNHNS and CDR2 is SASEGT. The V segment lost 2 bases and the J segment 5 bases; nucleotides outside the gene matches: 8. The CDR3 spans 16 residues. The CDR3 is CASSEFTGTGVETQYF. The CDR3 nucleotides read TGTGCCAGCAGTGAATTTACCGGGACAGGGGTGGAGACCCAGTACTTC.

This clonotype was recorded a few times. The chain combines TRBV5-1 with TRBJ1-1; a weak D match, TRBD1 (6 bases). The CDR3 has 15 amino acids. The V gene lost 4 bases and the J gene lost 0 bases, with 13 bases spanning the gap. Germline CDR1 reads SGHRS; CDR2 reads YFSETQ. As DNA, the CDR3 is TGCGCCAGCAGCGATGAAGGGGGGCTGAACACTGAAGCTTTCTTT. It is translated as CASSDEGGLNTEAFF.

The chain carries TRBV20-1 and TRBJ2-1, with TRBD2 identical over 9 bases. Germline V gene lookup returns CDR1 DFQATT and CDR2 SNEGSKA (reference sequence). This CDR3 contains 16 residues. Trimming removed 6 bases from V and 6 bases from J; junction bases left unmatched: 15. CDR3 sequence: CSAYPFGGGALNEQFF. CDR3 coding DNA: TGCAGTGCGTACCCCTTTGGCGGGGGGGCCCTCAATGAGCAGTTCTTC.

This clonotype was seen repeatedly, ten times or more. The gene calls are TRBV15 and TRBJ2-7, with D unresolved. Trimming took off 0 bases at V and 5 bases at J, with 14 bases between the two ends. The CDR3 extends over 15 amino acids. Germline CDR1 is LNHNV and CDR2 is YYDKDF (reference sequence). The CDR3 bases are TGTGCCACCAGCAGAGATCTCGGTTTATCGGACGAGCAGTACTTC. Its protein is CATSRDLGLSDEQYF.

This clonotype was observed a handful of times. This chain uses TRBV5-1 with TRBJ2-1; 9 bases map to TRBD2. The CDR3 loop spans 20 amino acids. Unmatched junction bases numbered 17, after V lost 0 bases and J lost 4 bases. The germline gives CDR1 SGHRS, CDR2 YFSETQ. In DNA form, the CDR3 reads TGCGCCAGCAGCTTGGGGTTAATAGGGGCAGGACTAGCGAGTTACAATGAGCAGTTCTTC. Residues: CASSLGLIGAGLASYNEQFF.

This clonotype occurred a few times. The chain is built from TRBV28 and TRBJ1-2; D is ambiguous. Trimming stripped 6 bases from V and 0 bases from J, with 20 bases between. There are 17 residues in the CDR3. The V gene's germline CDR1 is MDHEN and CDR2 SYDVKM. In nucleotides, the CDR3 is TGTGCCAGCAGCCGGAGCTCGGCGGAACGGGCTAACTATGGCTACACCTTC. It specifies CASSRSSAERANYGYTF.